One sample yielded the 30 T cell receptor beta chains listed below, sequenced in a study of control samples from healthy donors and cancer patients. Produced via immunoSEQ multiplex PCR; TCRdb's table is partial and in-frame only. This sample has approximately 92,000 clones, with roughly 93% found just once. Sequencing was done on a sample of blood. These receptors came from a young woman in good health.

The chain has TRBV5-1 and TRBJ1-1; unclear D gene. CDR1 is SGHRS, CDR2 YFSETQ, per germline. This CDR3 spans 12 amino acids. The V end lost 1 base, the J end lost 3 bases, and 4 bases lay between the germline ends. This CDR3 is CASSLSDTEAFF. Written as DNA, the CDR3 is TGCGCCAGCAGCTTGTCGGACACTGAAGCTTTCTTT. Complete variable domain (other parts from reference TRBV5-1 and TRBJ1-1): KAGVTQTPRYLIKTRGQQVTLSCSPISGHRSVSWYQQTPGQGLQFLFEYFSETQRNKGNFPGRFSGRQFSNSRSEMNVSTLELGDSALYLCASSLSDTEAFFGQGTRLTVV.

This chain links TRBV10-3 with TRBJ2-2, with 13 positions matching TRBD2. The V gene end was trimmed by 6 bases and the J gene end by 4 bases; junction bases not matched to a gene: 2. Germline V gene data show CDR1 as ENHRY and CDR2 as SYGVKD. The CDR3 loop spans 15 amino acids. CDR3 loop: CAISGLAGVTGELFF. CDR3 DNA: TGTGCCATCAGCGGACTAGCGGGGGTCACCGGGGAGCTGTTTTTT.

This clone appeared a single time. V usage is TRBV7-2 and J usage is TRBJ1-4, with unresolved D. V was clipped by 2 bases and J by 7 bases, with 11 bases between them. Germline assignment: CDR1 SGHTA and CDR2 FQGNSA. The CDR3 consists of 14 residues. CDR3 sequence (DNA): TGTGCCAGCAGCTTACTACCCCCCGGTGAAAAACTGTTTTTT. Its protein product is CASSLLPPGEKLFF.

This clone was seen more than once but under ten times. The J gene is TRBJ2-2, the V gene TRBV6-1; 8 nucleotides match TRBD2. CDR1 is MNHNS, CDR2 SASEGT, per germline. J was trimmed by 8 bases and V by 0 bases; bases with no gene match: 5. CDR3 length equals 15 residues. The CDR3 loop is CASSEALTSAGELFF. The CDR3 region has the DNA TGTGCCAGCAGTGAAGCACTGACTAGCGCTGGGGAGCTGTTTTTT.

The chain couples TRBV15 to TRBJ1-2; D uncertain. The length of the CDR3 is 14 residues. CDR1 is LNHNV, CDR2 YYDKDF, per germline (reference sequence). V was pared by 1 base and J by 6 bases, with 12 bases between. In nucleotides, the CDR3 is TGTGCCACCAGCAGAGGGATTGACGGAGATGGCTACACCTTC. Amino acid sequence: CATSRGIDGDGYTF. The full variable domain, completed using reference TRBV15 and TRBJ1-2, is DAMVIQNPRYQVTQFGKPVTLSCSQTLNHNVMYWYQQKSSQAPKLLFHYYDKDFNNEADTPDNFQSRRPNTSFCFLDIRSPGLGDTAMYLCATSRGIDGDGYTFGSGTRLTVV.

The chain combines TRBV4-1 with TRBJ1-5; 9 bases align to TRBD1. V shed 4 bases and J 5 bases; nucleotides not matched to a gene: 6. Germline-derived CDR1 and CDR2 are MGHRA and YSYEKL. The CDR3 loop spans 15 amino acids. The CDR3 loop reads CASSLRDRVDQPQHF. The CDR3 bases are TGCGCCAGCAGCCTCCGGGACAGGGTTGATCAGCCCCAGCATTTT.

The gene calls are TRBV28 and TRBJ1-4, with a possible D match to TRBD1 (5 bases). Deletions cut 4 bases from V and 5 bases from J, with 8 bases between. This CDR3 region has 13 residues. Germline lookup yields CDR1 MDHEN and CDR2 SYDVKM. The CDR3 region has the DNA TGTGCCAGCAGTTCACCAGGGAATGAAAAACTGTTTTTT. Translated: CASSSPGNEKLFF.

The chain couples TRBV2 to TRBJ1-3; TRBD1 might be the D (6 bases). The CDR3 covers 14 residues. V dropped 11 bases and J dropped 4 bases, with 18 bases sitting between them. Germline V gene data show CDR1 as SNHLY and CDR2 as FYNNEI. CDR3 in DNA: TGTGCCTCACAGGGTTTCTCTTCGGGAAACACCATATATTTT. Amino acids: CASQGFSSGNTIYF.

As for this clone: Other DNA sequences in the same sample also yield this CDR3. CDR3 nucleotide sequence: TGTGCCATCAGTGAGGGACAGGGGGTCTATGGCTACACCTTC. Translated, it gives CAISEGQGVYGYTF. The chain has TRBV10-3 and TRBJ1-2, with 10 bases fitting TRBD1. Germline CDR1 and CDR2: ENHRY and SYGVKD. This CDR3 has 14 amino acids. The V and J ends lost 2 bases and 4 bases, in that order; junction bases with no gene match: 1.

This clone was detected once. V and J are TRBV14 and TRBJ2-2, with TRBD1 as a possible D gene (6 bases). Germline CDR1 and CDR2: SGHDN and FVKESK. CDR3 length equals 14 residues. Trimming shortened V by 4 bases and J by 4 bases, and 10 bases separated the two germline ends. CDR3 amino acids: CASSRQGTTGELFF. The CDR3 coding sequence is TGTGCCAGCAGCCGCCAGGGGACCACCGGGGAGCTGTTTTTT.

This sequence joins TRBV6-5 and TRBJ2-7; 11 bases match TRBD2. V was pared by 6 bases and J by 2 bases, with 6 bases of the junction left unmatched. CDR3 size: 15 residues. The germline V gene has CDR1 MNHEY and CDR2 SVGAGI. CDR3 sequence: CASRNLAGGTYEQYF. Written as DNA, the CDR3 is TGTGCCAGCAGAAATCTAGCGGGGGGCACCTACGAGCAGTACTTC.

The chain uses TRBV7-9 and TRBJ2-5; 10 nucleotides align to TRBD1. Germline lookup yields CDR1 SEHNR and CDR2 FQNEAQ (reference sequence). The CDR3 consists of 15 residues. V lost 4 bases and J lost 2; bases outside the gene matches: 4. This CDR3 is CASSSRDRGQETQYF. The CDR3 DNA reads TGTGCCAGCAGCTCAAGGGACAGGGGACAAGAGACCCAGTACTTC.

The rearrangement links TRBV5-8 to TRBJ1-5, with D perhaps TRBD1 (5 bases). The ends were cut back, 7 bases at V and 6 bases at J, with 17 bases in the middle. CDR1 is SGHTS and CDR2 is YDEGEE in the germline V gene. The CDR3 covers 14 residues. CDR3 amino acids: CASLKRGAGQPQHF. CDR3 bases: TGTGCCAGCCTTAAACGGGGCGCGGGTCAGCCCCAGCATTTT.

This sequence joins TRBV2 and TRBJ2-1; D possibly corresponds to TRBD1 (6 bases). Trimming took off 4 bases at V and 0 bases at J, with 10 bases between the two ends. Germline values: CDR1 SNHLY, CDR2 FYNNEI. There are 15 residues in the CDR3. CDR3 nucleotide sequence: TGTGCCAGCAGTGTTGGACAGAGCTCCTACAATGAGCAGTTCTTC. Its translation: CASSVGQSSYNEQFF.

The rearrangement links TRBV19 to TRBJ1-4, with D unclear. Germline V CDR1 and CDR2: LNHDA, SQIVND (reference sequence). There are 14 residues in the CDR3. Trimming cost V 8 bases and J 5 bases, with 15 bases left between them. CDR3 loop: CASQSLSNNEKLFF. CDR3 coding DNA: TGTGCCAGTCAATCTTTATCCAACAATGAAAAACTGTTTTTT.

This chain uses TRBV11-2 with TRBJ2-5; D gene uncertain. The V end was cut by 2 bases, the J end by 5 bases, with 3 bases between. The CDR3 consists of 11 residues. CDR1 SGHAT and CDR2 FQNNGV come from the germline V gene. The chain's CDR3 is CASSLLETQYF. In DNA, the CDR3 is TGTGCCAGCAGCTTATTGGAGACCCAGTACTTC.

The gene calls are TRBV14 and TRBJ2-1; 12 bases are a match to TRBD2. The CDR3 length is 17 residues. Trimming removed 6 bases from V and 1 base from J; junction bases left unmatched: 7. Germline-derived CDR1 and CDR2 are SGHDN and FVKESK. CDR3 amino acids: CASSPSGGAGSYNEQFF. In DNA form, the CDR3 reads TGTGCCAGCAGTCCTAGCGGGGGGGCAGGGTCCTACAATGAGCAGTTCTTC. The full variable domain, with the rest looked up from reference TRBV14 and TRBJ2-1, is EAGVTQFPSHSVIEKGQTVTLRCDPISGHDNLYWYRRVMGKEIKFLLHFVKESKQDESGMPNNRFLAERTGGTYSTLKVQPAELEDSGVYFCASSPSGGAGSYNEQFFGPGTRLTVL.

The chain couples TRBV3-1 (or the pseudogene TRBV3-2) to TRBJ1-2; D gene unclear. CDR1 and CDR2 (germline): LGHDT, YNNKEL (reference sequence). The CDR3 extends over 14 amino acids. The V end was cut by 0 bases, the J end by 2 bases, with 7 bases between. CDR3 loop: CASSQESRNYGYTF. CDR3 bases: TGTGCCAGCAGCCAAGAAAGCAGGAACTATGGCTACACCTTC.

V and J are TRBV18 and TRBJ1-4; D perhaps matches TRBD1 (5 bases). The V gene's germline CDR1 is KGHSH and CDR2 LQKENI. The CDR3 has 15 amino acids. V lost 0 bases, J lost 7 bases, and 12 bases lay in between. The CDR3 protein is CASSPPGRVTEKLFF. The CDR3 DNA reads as TGTGCCAGCTCACCACCGGGCAGGGTGACTGAAAAACTGTTTTTT.

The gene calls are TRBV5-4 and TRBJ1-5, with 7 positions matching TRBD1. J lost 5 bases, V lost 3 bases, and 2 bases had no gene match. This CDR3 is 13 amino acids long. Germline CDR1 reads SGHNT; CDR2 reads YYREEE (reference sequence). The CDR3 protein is CASSSDRDQPQHF. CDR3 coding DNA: TGTGCCAGCAGCTCAGACAGGGATCAGCCCCAGCATTTT.

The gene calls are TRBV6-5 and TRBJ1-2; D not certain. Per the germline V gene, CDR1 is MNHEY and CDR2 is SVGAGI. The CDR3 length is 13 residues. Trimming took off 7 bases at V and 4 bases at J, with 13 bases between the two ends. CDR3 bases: TGTGCCAGCATACCGGACGCTAGCTATGGCTACACCTTC. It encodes CASIPDASYGYTF.

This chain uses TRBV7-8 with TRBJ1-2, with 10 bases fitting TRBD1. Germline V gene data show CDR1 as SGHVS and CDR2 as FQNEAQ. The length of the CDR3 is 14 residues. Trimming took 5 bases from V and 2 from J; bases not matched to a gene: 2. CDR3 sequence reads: CASSPGQGNYGYTF. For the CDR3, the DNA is TGTGCCAGCAGCCCGGGACAGGGGAACTATGGCTACACCTTC.

The CDR3 bases are TGTGCCAGCAGCTCAAGCCTCATGTGGGGCAATCAGCCCCAGCATTTT. Amino acid sequence: CASSSSLMWGNQPQHF. This rearrangement joins TRBV7-2 to TRBJ1-5, with D uncertain. V gave up 4 bases and J gave up 2 bases, with 15 bases separating them. Germline CDR1 is SGHTA and CDR2 is FQGNSA. The CDR3 contains 16 residues.

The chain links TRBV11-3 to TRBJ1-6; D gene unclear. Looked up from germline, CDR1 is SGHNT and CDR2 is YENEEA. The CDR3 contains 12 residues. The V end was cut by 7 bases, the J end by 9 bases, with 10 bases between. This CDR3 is CASTFGTSPLHF. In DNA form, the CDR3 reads TGTGCCAGCACCTTTGGAACTTCACCCCTCCACTTT.

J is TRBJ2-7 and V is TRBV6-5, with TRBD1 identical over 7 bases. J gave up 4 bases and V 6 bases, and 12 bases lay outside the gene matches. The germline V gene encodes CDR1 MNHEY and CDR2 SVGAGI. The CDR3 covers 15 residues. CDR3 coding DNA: TGTGCCAGCAGGAACCGGGACAGAAAAGATTACGAGCAGTACTTC. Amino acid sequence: CASRNRDRKDYEQYF.

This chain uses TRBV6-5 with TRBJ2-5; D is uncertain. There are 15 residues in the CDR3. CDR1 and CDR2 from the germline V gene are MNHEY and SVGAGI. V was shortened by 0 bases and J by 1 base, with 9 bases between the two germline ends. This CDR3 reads CASSYSTGVQETQYF. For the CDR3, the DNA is TGTGCCAGCAGTTACTCGACTGGGGTCCAAGAGACCCAGTACTTC.

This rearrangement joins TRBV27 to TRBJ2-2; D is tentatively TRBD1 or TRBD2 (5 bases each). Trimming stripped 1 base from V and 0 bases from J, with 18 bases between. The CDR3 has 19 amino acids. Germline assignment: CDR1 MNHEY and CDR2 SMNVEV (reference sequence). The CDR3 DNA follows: TGTGCCAGCAGTTTATATCCCTCGGGGACGGCTTCGAACACCGGGGAGCTGTTTTTT. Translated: CASSLYPSGTASNTGELFF.

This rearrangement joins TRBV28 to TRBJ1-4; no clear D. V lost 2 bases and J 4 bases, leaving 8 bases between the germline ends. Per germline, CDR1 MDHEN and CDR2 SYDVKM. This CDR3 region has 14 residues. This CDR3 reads CASSLGSINEKLFF. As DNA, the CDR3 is TGTGCCAGCAGTTTAGGTTCAATTAATGAAAAACTGTTTTTT. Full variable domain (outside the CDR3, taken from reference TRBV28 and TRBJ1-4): DVKVTQSSRYLVKRTGEKVFLECVQDMDHENMFWYRQDPGLGLRLIYFSYDVKMKEKGDIPEGYSVSREKKERFSLILESASTNQTSMYLCASSLGSINEKLFFGSGTQLSVL.

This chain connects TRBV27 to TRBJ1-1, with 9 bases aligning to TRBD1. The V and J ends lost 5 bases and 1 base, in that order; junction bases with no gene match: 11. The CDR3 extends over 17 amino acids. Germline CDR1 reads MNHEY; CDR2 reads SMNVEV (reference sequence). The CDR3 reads CASSPTRTGVGNTEAFF. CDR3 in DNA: TGTGCCAGCAGTCCAACTCGGACAGGGGTTGGGAACACTGAAGCTTTCTTT.

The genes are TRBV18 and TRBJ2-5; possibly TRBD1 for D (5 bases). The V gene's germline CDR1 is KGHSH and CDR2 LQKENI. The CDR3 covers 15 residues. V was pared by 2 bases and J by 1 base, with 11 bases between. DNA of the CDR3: TGTGCCAGCTCACCAAACCAGGGCCTCCAAGAGACCCAGTACTTC. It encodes CASSPNQGLQETQYF.